This passage covers 17 T cell receptor beta chains from one sample sequenced in a study of control samples from healthy donors and cancer patients. TCRdb's copy holds only in-frame clones and misses some; the assay was immunoSEQ multiplex PCR. The sample carries about 61,000 clones, around 87% recorded once. The sequenced sample was PBMCs. The receptors shown here come from a man aged 55 to 69 with colorectal cancer.

The chain has TRBV4-3 and TRBJ2-3; 11 bases align to TRBD2. The J segment lost 4 bases and the V segment lost 3 bases, leaving 3 bases of the junction unmatched. This CDR3 comprises 15 residues. The germline V gene encodes CDR1 LGHNA and CDR2 YSLEER. CDR3 amino acids: CASSQLAGGPDTQYF. The CDR3 DNA follows: TGCGCCAGCAGCCAGCTAGCGGGGGGCCCAGATACGCAGTATTTT.

CDR3 DNA: TGCAGCGTTCTGCTGGGGGTCAGATGGGAGACCCAGTACTTC. The encoded protein is CSVLLGVRWETQYF. The chain is built from TRBV29-1 and TRBJ2-5, with D possibly called TRBD1 or TRBD2 (5 bases each). This CDR3 comprises 14 residues. V lost 5 bases to trimming and J lost 5 bases, with 18 bases between them. The germline CDR1 and CDR2 sequences are SQVTM and ANQGSEA.

The CDR3 spells CASLGLAVNEQFF. Written as DNA, the CDR3 is TGTGCCAGTCTGGGACTAGCGGTTAATGAGCAGTTCTTC. The V call is TRBV12-3 or TRBV12-4, the J call TRBJ2-1, with 11 bases that match TRBD2. The V gene end was trimmed by 9 bases and the J gene end by 7 bases; junction bases not matched to a gene: 5. The CDR3 length is 13 residues.

The table lists this clone with a count of one. This chain joins TRBV5-1 and TRBJ2-3; 13 bases map to TRBD2. Per the germline V gene, CDR1 is SGHRS and CDR2 is YFSETQ. The junction had 5 bases not matched to a gene; V was cut back by 1 base and J by 6 bases. The CDR3 runs to 16 residues. The CDR3 spells CASSLSPGLAGDTQYF. CDR3 coding DNA: TGCGCCAGCAGCTTGTCCCCGGGACTAGCGGGGGATACGCAGTATTTT.

The chain employs TRBV29-1 and TRBJ2-5; D might be TRBD1 (6 bases). The CDR3 spans 12 residues. Trimming pared 7 bases from V and 5 bases from J, leaving 14 bases between. Germline-derived CDR1 and CDR2 are SQVTM and ANQGSEA. The chain's CDR3 is CSAGWGRETQYF. CDR3 DNA sequence: TGCAGCGCCGGATGGGGGCGGGAGACCCAGTACTTC.

This CDR3 is CASGDVTSGPYNEQFF. CDR3 nucleotide sequence: TGTGCTAGTGGTGACGTGACTAGCGGACCTTACAATGAGCAGTTCTTC. The rearrangement uses TRBV12-5 and TRBJ2-1, with 9 bases fitting TRBD2. The CDR3 covers 16 residues. The germline gives CDR1 LGHNT, CDR2 FRNRAP. The V segment lost 5 bases and the J segment 4 bases; nucleotides outside the gene matches: 9.

The chain employs TRBV5-4 and TRBJ1-1; a weak D match, TRBD1 (5 bases). There are 13 residues in the CDR3. The germline V and J ends were trimmed by 3 bases and 3 bases, with 9 bases remaining between them. Germline V CDR1 and CDR2: SGHNT, YYREEE (reference sequence). In DNA form, the CDR3 reads TGTGCCAGCAGCTCGGGAGGGGACACTGAAGCTTTCTTT. Its translation: CASSSGGDTEAFF.

The chain combines TRBV15 with TRBJ1-2; D is possibly TRBD1 (5 bases). The V gene lost 0 bases and the J gene lost 5 bases, with 13 bases spanning the gap. The CDR3 runs to 15 residues. The germline V gene has CDR1 LNHNV and CDR2 YYDKDF (reference sequence). The CDR3 coding sequence is TGTGCCACCAGCAGAGATCTGGGGGGATGGTATGGCTACACCTTC. This sequence encodes CATSRDLGGWYGYTF.

This sequence joins TRBV28 and TRBJ2-5; D possibly corresponds to TRBD2 (6 bases). This CDR3 contains 14 residues. Trimming stripped 7 bases from V and 7 bases from J, with 19 bases between. Germline V gives CDR1 MDHEN, CDR2 SYDVKM. In DNA, the CDR3 is TGTGCCAGCAACACGGGACTCCCTTCCGGGACCCAGTACTTC. Protein sequence: CASNTGLPSGTQYF.

V and J are TRBV3-1 (or the pseudogene TRBV3-2) and TRBJ1-2, with D unclear. V was cut by 0 bases and J by 7 bases, with 12 bases left in between. Germline-derived CDR1 and CDR2 are LGHDT and YNNKEL (reference sequence). This CDR3 has 14 amino acids. The CDR3, as DNA: TGTGCCAGCAGCCAAGATTACCGTGGAGGTGGCTACACCTTC. Amino acid sequence: CASSQDYRGGGYTF.

The chain uses TRBV29-1 and TRBJ2-7, with D unclear. Trimming left V 2 bases short and J 3 bases short, with 5 bases between. Germline loops: CDR1 SQVTM, CDR2 ANQGSEA. CDR3 length: 11 amino acids. CDR3 nucleotide sequence: TGCAGCGTTGAATTACACTACGAGCAGTACTTC. It yields the protein CSVELHYEQYF.

V gene TRBV6-5 combines with J gene TRBJ2-1, with D uncertain. CDR3 length: 11 residues. Trimming took off 6 bases at V and 4 bases at J, with 4 bases between the two ends. Germline loops: CDR1 MNHEY, CDR2 SVGAGI. CDR3 bases: TGTGCCAGCAGATCGTACAATGAGCAGTTCTTC. Its protein is CASRSYNEQFF.

The genes are TRBV14 and TRBJ1-2; D is undetermined. The V gene's germline CDR1 is SGHDN and CDR2 FVKESK. Deletions cut 0 bases from V and 6 bases from J, with 11 bases between. CDR3 size: 14 residues. The CDR3 DNA sequence: TGTGCCAGCAGCCAAGAAGGCGGATTGGATGGCTACACCTTC. Amino acid sequence: CASSQEGGLDGYTF.

The gene calls are TRBV6-2 or TRBV6-3 and TRBJ1-5; perhaps TRBD1 as D (5 bases). This CDR3 is built from 14 residues. V lost 2 bases and J lost 6, with 11 bases in between. The germline V gene encodes CDR1 MNHEY and CDR2 SVGEGT. The CDR3 spells CASSYRGESQPQHF. The CDR3 nucleotides read TGTGCCAGCAGTTACAGGGGCGAAAGTCAGCCCCAGCATTTT.

The V gene is TRBV6-6, the J gene TRBJ2-7; 11 bases match TRBD1. CDR3 length: 15 residues. The V and J ends lost 6 bases and 6 bases, in that order; junction bases with no gene match: 10. The germline V gene has CDR1 MNHNY and CDR2 SVGAGI (reference sequence). The CDR3 nucleotides are TGTGCCAGCAGCCCGCCGGGACAGGGGGTACGCGAGCAGTACTTC. This translates into CASSPPGQGVREQYF.

The genes are TRBV5-1 and TRBJ2-6, with 9 bases matching TRBD1. The CDR3 has 18 amino acids. V lost 4 bases and J lost 2; bases outside the gene matches: 10. Germline CDR1 reads SGHRS; CDR2 reads YFSETQ. CDR3 DNA: TGCGCCAGCAGCGTCCGAGGGACAGGGCTTGCTGGGGCCAACGTCCTGACTTTC. It is translated as CASSVRGTGLAGANVLTF.

This chain uses TRBV5-5 with TRBJ1-1; D not certain. Germline V gene lookup returns CDR1 SGHKS and CDR2 YYEKEE (reference sequence). Trimming removed 2 bases from V and 5 bases from J, with 10 bases in between. This CDR3 has 13 amino acids. The CDR3 region is CASSFPRETEAFF. CDR3 sequence (DNA): TGTGCCAGCAGCTTCCCTCGGGAGACTGAAGCTTTCTTT. Using reference TRBV5-5 and TRBJ1-1 for the parts outside the CDR3, the full variable domain is DAGVTQSPTHLIKTRGQQVTLRCSPISGHKSVSWYQQVLGQGPQFIFQYYEKEERGRGNFPDRFSARQFPNYSSELNVNALLLGDSALYLCASSFPRETEAFFGQGTRLTVV.